This T cell receptor (beta chain) is from a study of CD8 T cells in ankylosing spondylitis. Study-level points and caveats: Within peripheral blood, clones linked to disease were CD8+ and relatively rare. The authors reported significant enrichment of disease-linked clones in matched ankylosing spondylitis synovial fluid. Existing reports had already noted some motif variants in reactive arthritis synovial fluid and blood. Within ankylosing spondylitis blood, a TCR beta motif made up of under 10 highly homologous variants appeared to be characteristic.

Libraries for TCR beta were made by quantitative 5'-RACE with molecular barcodes. TCRdb ran MiXCR on the 5' RACE reads and lists one entry per CDR3 protein. This table has around 450,000 distinct CDR3 sequences, roughly a quarter appearing once. The CDR3 has 13 residues. Per germline, CDR1 SGHAT and CDR2 FQNNGV. V shed 1 base and J shed 6 bases, with 9 bases lying between them. This clonotype was counted a few times. Antigen: not known. Sequences were obtained from blood, either unsorted or a sorted T cell fraction (not recorded which). This sequence originates from a male donor with ankylosing spondylitis. The V gene is TRBV11-2, the J gene TRBJ1-2; D is unresolved. CDR3: CASSLGTDDGYTF. CDR3 nucleotide sequence: TGTGCCAGCAGCTTAGGAACAGATGATGGCTACACCTTC.